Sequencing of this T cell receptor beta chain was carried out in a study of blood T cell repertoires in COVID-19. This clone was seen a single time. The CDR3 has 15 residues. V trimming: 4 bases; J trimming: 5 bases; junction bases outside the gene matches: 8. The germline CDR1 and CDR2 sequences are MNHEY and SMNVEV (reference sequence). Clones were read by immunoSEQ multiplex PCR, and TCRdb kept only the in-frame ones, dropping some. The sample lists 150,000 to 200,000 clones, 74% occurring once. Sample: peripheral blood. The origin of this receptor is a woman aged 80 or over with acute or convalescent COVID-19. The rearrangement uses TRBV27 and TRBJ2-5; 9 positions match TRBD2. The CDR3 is CASSWEEREEETQYF. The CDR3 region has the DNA TGTGCCAGCAGTTGGGAGGAGCGGGAGGAGGAGACCCAGTACTTC.